Each of the 5 T cell receptor beta chains below was sequenced from the same sample in a study of blood T cell repertoires in COVID-19. Here immunoSEQ multiplex PCR was the method, and the copy in TCRdb shows in-frame clones only, minus some. The sample includes under 400,000 clones, approximately 89% of them seen just once. The sample taken for sequencing was peripheral blood. These receptors were collected from a woman in her sixties with COVID-19, enrolled during active disease.

J is TRBJ2-4 and V is TRBV28, with TRBD1 matching 10 bases. CDR1 is MDHEN and CDR2 is SYDVKM in the germline V gene. The V and J ends lost 5 bases and 0 bases, in that order; junction bases with no gene match: 10. This CDR3 is built from 18 residues. The chain's CDR3 is CASSGNRDRGLAKNIQYF. As DNA, the CDR3 is TGTGCCAGCAGTGGAAACCGGGACAGGGGTTTAGCCAAAAACATTCAGTACTTC.

The chain has TRBV18 and TRBJ2-1; 7 nucleotides line up with TRBD2. Trimming took 5 bases from V and 6 from J; bases not matched to a gene: 10. Germline lookup yields CDR1 KGHSH and CDR2 LQKENI. The CDR3 sequence is 15 residues long. The CDR3 spells CASSTGGVLANEQFF. The CDR3 DNA follows: TGTGCCAGCTCAACTGGGGGGGTCTTAGCCAATGAGCAGTTCTTC.

The chain combines TRBV12-3 or TRBV12-4 with TRBJ1-2, with 9 bases aligning to TRBD1. V trimming: 6 bases; J trimming: 5 bases; junction bases outside the gene matches: 1. The CDR3 length is 12 residues. The CDR3 sequence: CASRDRGYGYTF. CDR3 DNA sequence: TGTGCCAGCAGGGACAGGGGATATGGCTACACCTTC.

The gene calls are TRBV2 and TRBJ1-2; TRBD1 might be the D (5 bases). The V and J ends lost 6 bases and 8 bases respectively, with 19 bases between them. CDR3 length: 14 amino acids. The germline V gene has CDR1 SNHLY and CDR2 FYNNEI. DNA of the CDR3: TGTGCCAGCAGGCTAGGCGGGGGATCGCGAGGCTACACCTTC. It yields the protein CASRLGGGSRGYTF.

The V call is TRBV27, the J call TRBJ1-1; D may be TRBD1 (5 bases). The V gene lost 6 bases and the J gene lost 4 bases, with 12 bases spanning the gap. Per germline, CDR1 MNHEY and CDR2 SMNVEV (reference sequence). The CDR3 spans 13 residues. The CDR3, as DNA: TGTGCCAGCAGGGAGGGGAGCGCCACTGAAGCTTTCTTT. As protein: CASREGSATEAFF.